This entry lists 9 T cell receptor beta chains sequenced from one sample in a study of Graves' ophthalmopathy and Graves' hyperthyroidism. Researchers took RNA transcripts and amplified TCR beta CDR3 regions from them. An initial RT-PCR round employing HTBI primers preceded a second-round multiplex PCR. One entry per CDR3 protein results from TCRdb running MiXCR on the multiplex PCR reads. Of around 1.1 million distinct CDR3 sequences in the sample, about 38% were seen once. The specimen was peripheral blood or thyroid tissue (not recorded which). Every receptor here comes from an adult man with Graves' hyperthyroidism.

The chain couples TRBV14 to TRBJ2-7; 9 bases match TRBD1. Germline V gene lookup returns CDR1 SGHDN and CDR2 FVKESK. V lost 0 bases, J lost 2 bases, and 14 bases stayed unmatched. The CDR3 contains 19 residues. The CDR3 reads CASSQEKVGRTGVAYEQYF. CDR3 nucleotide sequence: TGTGCCAGCAGCCAAGAAAAAGTTGGAAGGACAGGGGTTGCCTACGAGCAGTACTTC.

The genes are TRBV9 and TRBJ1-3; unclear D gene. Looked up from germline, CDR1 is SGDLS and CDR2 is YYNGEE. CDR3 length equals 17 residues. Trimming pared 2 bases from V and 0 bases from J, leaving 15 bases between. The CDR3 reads CASSVSPGGPSGNTIYF. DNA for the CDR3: TGTGCCAGCAGCGTTTCTCCCGGTGGGCCCTCTGGAAACACCATATATTTT.

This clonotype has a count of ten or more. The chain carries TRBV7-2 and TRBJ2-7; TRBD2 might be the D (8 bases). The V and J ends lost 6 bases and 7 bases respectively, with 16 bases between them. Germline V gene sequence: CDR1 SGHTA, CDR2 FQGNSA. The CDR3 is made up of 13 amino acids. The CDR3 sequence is CASRSSGTDEQYF. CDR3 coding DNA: TGTGCCAGCAGGAGTAGCGGGACAGATGAGCAGTACTTC. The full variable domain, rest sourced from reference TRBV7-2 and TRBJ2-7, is GAGVSQSPSNKVTEKGKDVELRCDPISGHTALYWYRQSLGQGLEFLIYFQGNSAPDKSGLPSDRFSAERTGGSVSTLTIQRTQQEDSAVYLCASRSSGTDEQYFGPGTRLTVT.

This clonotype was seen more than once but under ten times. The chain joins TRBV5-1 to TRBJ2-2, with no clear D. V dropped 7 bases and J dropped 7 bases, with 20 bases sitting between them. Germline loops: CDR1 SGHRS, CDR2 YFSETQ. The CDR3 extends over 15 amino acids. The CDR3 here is CASFLAPVGIGELFF. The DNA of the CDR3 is TGCGCCAGCTTTCTCGCCCCCGTCGGAATCGGGGAGCTGTTTTTT.

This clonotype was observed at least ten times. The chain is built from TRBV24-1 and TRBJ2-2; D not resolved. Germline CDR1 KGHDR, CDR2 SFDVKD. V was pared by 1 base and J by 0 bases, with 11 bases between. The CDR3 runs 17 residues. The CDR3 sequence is CATSDLGHLTNTGELFF. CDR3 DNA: TGTGCCACCAGTGATTTAGGGCACCTAACGAACACCGGGGAGCTGTTTTTT.

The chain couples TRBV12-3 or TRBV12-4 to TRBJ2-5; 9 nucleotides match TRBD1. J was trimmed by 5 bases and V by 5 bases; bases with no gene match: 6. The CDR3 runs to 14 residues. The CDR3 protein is CASSPTGGYETQYF. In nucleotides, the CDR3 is TGTGCCAGCAGTCCGACAGGGGGTTACGAGACCCAGTACTTC.

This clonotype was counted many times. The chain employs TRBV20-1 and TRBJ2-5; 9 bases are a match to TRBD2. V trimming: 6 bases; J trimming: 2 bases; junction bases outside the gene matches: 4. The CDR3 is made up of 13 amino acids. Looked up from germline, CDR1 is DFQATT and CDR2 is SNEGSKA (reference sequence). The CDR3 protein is CSALAGGQETQYF. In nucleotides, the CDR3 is TGCAGTGCACTCGCGGGGGGGCAAGAGACCCAGTACTTC.

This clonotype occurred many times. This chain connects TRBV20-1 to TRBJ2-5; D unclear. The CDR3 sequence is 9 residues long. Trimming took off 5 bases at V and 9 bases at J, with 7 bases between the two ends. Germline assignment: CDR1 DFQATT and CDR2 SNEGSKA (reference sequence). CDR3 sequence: CSAPRAQYF. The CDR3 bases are TGCAGTGCTCCCCGGGCCCAGTACTTC.

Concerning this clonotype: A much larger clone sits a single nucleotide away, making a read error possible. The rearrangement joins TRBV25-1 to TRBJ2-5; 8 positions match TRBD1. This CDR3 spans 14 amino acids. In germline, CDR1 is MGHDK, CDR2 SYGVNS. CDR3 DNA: TGTGCCAGCAATCCACCGACAGGGGAAGAGGCCCAGTACTTC. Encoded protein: CASNPPTGEEAQYF.